A single sample gave rise to the 29 T cell receptor beta chains below, sequenced in a study of Graves' ophthalmopathy and Graves' hyperthyroidism. From RNA, the CDR3 regions of TCR beta chains were amplified and sequenced. The first-round RT-PCR employed HTBI primers together with the Qiagen OneStep RT-PCR kit. A multiplex PCR was then performed as the second round. TCRdb processed the multiplex PCR reads anew with MiXCR; each CDR3 protein has one entry. The sample has 740,000 or so distinct CDR3 sequences; 35% to 50% are singletons. The sample taken for sequencing was peripheral blood. These receptors originate from an adult man with Graves' ophthalmopathy.

The rearrangement uses TRBV12-3 or TRBV12-4 and TRBJ1-2; D might be TRBD1 (5 bases). Trimming shortened V by 6 bases and J by 11 bases, and 13 bases separated the two germline ends. The CDR3 extends over 11 amino acids. The CDR3 bases are TGTGCCAGCAGGAAAGTCGGGGGGTACACCTTC. This encodes CASRKVGGYTF.

The V and J genes are TRBV9 and TRBJ2-2; 8 nucleotides match TRBD2. CDR3 length: 16 amino acids. Germline lookup yields CDR1 SGDLS and CDR2 YYNGEE. V lost 0 bases, J lost 4 bases, and 5 bases stayed unmatched. The CDR3 region has the DNA TGTGCCAGCAGCGTAGTTCCAGCGGGGGTCACCGGGGAGCTGTTTTTT. This encodes CASSVVPAGVTGELFF.

About this clonotype itself: A read error may explain this, as a much larger clone is one base away. The chain joins TRBV15 to TRBJ2-2; tentatively, D is TRBD1 (5 bases). Germline V gene data show CDR1 as LNHNV and CDR2 as YYDKDF (reference sequence). This CDR3 is 15 amino acids long. CDR3 protein: CAASREGDGAGELFF. The CDR3 DNA reads as TGTGCCGCCAGCAGAGAAGGGGATGGTGCCGGGGAGCTGTTTTTT.

V and J are TRBV6-5 and TRBJ1-5, with D tentatively TRBD1 (6 bases). V was trimmed by 4 bases and J by 9 bases, leaving 19 bases between them. Per the germline V gene, CDR1 is MNHEY and CDR2 is SVGAGI. The CDR3 is 15 residues long. The CDR3 spells CASSSEQGLLRPQHF. CDR3 DNA sequence: TGTGCCAGCAGTTCCGAACAGGGATTGCTTCGGCCCCAGCATTTT.

V usage is TRBV11-2 and J usage is TRBJ2-5; 13 bases are shared with TRBD2. V lost 6 bases to trimming and J lost 1 base; unmatched junction nucleotides: 2. Looked up from germline, CDR1 is SGHAT and CDR2 is FQNNGV. The CDR3 totals 15 residues. CDR3 region: CASSTSGGAQETQYF. Here the CDR3 DNA reads TGTGCCAGCAGTACTAGCGGGGGGGCCCAAGAGACCCAGTACTTC.

The chain links TRBV12-3 or TRBV12-4 to TRBJ1-1; D uncertain. This CDR3 has 15 amino acids. Trimming took off 5 bases at V and 9 bases at J, with 22 bases between the two ends. The CDR3 loop is CASSQQGLAAAKAFF. The DNA of the CDR3 is TGTGCCAGCAGTCAACAAGGATTGGCGGCAGCCAAAGCTTTCTTT.

The chain has TRBV19 and TRBJ2-1; perhaps D is TRBD1 or TRBD2 (6 bases each). The J call is in doubt because the DNA end fits TRBJ2-7 better. Germline lookup yields CDR1 LNHDA and CDR2 SQIVND (reference sequence). The CDR3 consists of 15 residues. In DNA form, the CDR3 reads TGTGCCAGTAGTGACAGAGGAGGGGGTGAATACGAGCAGTACTTC. The encoded protein is CASSDRGGGEYEQYF.

This chain links TRBV7-9 with TRBJ2-6; D unresolved. The CDR3 extends over 18 amino acids. Germline V gene data show CDR1 as SEHNR and CDR2 as FQNEAQ (reference sequence). The V end lost 0 bases, the J end lost 0 bases, and 12 bases lay between the germline ends. Here the CDR3 DNA reads TGTGCCAGCAGCTTAGCGGCTCAGTACAACTCTGGGGCCAACGTCCTGACTTTC. Its translation is CASSLAAQYNSGANVLTF.

This clonotype turned up a few times. The chain links TRBV20-1 to TRBJ2-7; 9 bases map to TRBD2. The CDR3 sequence is 12 residues long. Losses at the gene ends were 3 bases for V and 6 bases for J; bases not matched to a gene: 3. Germline V gene lookup returns CDR1 DFQATT and CDR2 SNEGSKA (reference sequence). CDR3 nucleotide sequence: TGCAGTGCTAGGGGAGCGGGAGGCGAGCAGTACTTC. Translated, it gives CSARGAGGEQYF.

This clonotype was detected a few times. The genes are TRBV20-1 and TRBJ2-7; 7 positions agree with TRBD2. V was pared by 6 bases and J by 7 bases, with 12 bases of the junction left unmatched. The germline CDR1 and CDR2 sequences are DFQATT and SNEGSKA (reference sequence). This CDR3 is 13 amino acids long. The CDR3 DNA follows: TGCAGTGCAACAGAGCGGGACTCGGGAGAGCAGTACTTC. This sequence encodes CSATERDSGEQYF.

The chain is built from TRBV7-9 and TRBJ2-5; 9 nucleotides line up with TRBD1. This CDR3 has 14 residues. The germline V gene encodes CDR1 SEHNR and CDR2 FQNEAQ (reference sequence). After removal of 5 bases from V and 5 bases from J, the junction contained 6 bases not matched to a gene. CDR3 sequence: CASSRGQGMETQYF. The DNA for the CDR3 is TGTGCCAGCAGCCGCGGACAGGGGATGGAGACCCAGTACTTC.

This sequence joins TRBV7-9 and TRBJ2-5, with TRBD1 matching 7 bases. V shed 1 base and J 7 bases; nucleotides not matched to a gene: 12. This CDR3 has 16 amino acids. In germline, CDR1 is SEHNR, CDR2 FQNEAQ (reference sequence). This chain's CDR3 is CASSLGGQYSSTTQYF. In nucleotides, the CDR3 is TGTGCCAGCAGCTTAGGGGGACAGTACTCTTCAACGACCCAGTACTTC.

The chain recombines TRBV7-9 with TRBJ2-2, with D possibly TRBD1 on 6 matching bases. The V end was cut by 6 bases, the J end by 3 bases, with 14 bases between. Per germline, CDR1 SEHNR and CDR2 FQNEAQ (reference sequence). There are 15 residues in the CDR3. The CDR3 is CASSFAGAYTGELFF. The CDR3 bases are TGTGCCAGCAGTTTTGCAGGGGCGTACACCGGGGAGCTGTTTTTT.

This clonotype was picked up a small number of times. V usage is TRBV7-9 and J usage is TRBJ2-5; no reliable D call. Between the trimmed V and J ends, which lost 4 bases and 1 base, there was a span of 10 bases. CDR1 and CDR2 (germline): SEHNR, FQNEAQ (reference sequence). The CDR3 spans 14 residues. The DNA for the CDR3 is TGTGCCAGCAGCTACGGACGGCTCCAAGAGACCCAGTACTTC. Translating it yields CASSYGRLQETQYF.

The genes are TRBV20-1 and TRBJ2-7; D gene uncertain. Deletions cut 5 bases from V and 6 bases from J, with 11 bases between. Per the germline V gene, CDR1 is DFQATT and CDR2 is SNEGSKA (reference sequence). This CDR3 region has 11 residues. In DNA, the CDR3 is TGCAGTGCTCAGACTGGATTCGAGCAGTACTTC. Its protein is CSAQTGFEQYF.

Many counts were recorded for this clonotype. The chain employs TRBV12-3 or TRBV12-4 and TRBJ2-2; D gene unclear. V shed 4 bases and J shed 0 bases, with 3 bases lying between them. CDR3 size: 13 residues. CDR3 coding DNA: TGTGCCAGCAGTTCACCGAACACCGGGGAGCTGTTTTTT. As protein: CASSSPNTGELFF.

This clonotype was seen at least ten times. The chain joins TRBV7-8 to TRBJ2-2, with D hard to call. V lost 3 bases and J lost 7, with 12 bases in between. The CDR3 has 14 amino acids. Per the germline V gene, CDR1 is SGHVS and CDR2 is FQNEAQ. The CDR3, as DNA: TGTGCCAGCAGCTTCGTAGGGTTGGTCGGGGAGCTGTTTTTT. It is translated as CASSFVGLVGELFF.

The rearrangement links TRBV25-1 to TRBJ2-7, with D unclear. This CDR3 region has 16 residues. Trimming took 6 bases from V and 0 from J, leaving 18 bases between them. The germline CDR1 and CDR2 sequences are MGHDK and SYGVNS. Here the CDR3 reads CASSVAVRKDSYEQYF. The CDR3 DNA reads TGTGCCAGCAGCGTAGCCGTCAGGAAAGACTCCTACGAGCAGTACTTC.

This clonotype has a count of ten or more. The chain links TRBV7-2 to TRBJ2-5, with D possibly TRBD2 on 5 matching bases. Germline V gene sequence: CDR1 SGHTA, CDR2 FQGNSA. This CDR3 has 13 residues. The V end lost 5 bases, the J end lost 5 bases, and 12 bases lay between the germline ends. CDR3 loop: CASSERRIETQYF. CDR3 in DNA: TGTGCCAGCAGCGAGAGGAGGATCGAGACCCAGTACTTC.

This clonotype showed up many times. V usage is TRBV7-9 and J usage is TRBJ1-6; D gene ambiguous. The CDR3 covers 14 residues. The V and J ends lost 1 base and 7 bases respectively, with 8 bases between them. CDR1 and CDR2 (germline): SEHNR, FQNEAQ (reference sequence). CDR3 amino acids: CASSLVGPNSPLHF. The CDR3 nucleotides read TGTGCCAGCAGCTTAGTAGGTCCAAATTCACCCCTCCACTTT.

The chain has TRBV10-3 and TRBJ2-7; TRBD1 agrees at 8 bases. Losses at the gene ends were 0 bases for V and 6 bases for J; bases not matched to a gene: 1. The CDR3 is 13 amino acids. CDR1 is ENHRY and CDR2 is SYGVKD in the germline V gene. As DNA, the CDR3 is TGTGCCATCAGTGAGTCTACAGGGGGCGAGCAGTACTTC. It translates to CAISESTGGEQYF.

There are many counts of this clonotype. The rearrangement uses TRBV29-1 and TRBJ2-7, with D perhaps matching TRBD1 or TRBD2 (5 bases each). The CDR3 sequence is 14 residues long. V lost 1 base and J 6 bases, leaving 16 bases between the germline ends. The germline V gene has CDR1 SQVTM and CDR2 ANQGSEA. This CDR3 is CSVEGGRGLGEQYF. The DNA for the CDR3 is TGCAGCGTTGAAGGGGGACGGGGCCTGGGCGAGCAGTACTTC.

A remark on this clonotype: One base away lies a much larger clone, so this may be a sequencing read error. The chain combines TRBV25-1 with TRBJ2-2; no firm D call. In germline, CDR1 is MGHDK, CDR2 SYGVNS. CDR3 length: 13 amino acids. In nucleotides, the CDR3 is TGTACCAGCAGTGACCCCGGGTGGGGGGAGCTGTTTTTT. This sequence encodes CTSSDPGWGELFF.

This chain links TRBV24-1 with TRBJ1-5; 10 positions agree with TRBD1. From germline, CDR1 is KGHDR and CDR2 SFDVKD. V gave up 5 bases and J gave up 5 bases; unmatched junction bases: 8. CDR3 length: 16 residues. The CDR3 DNA sequence: TGTGCCACCAGTGCTTACGGACAGGGGGTCGATCAGCCCCAGCATTTT. The encoded protein is CATSAYGQGVDQPQHF.

This chain joins TRBV7-2 and TRBJ2-5; 8 nucleotides line up with TRBD2. The length of the CDR3 is 14 residues. The germline V gene encodes CDR1 SGHTA and CDR2 FQGNSA. The junction had 11 bases not matched to a gene; V was cut back by 5 bases and J by 9 bases. This CDR3 is CASSRGGGGGPQYF. The CDR3 DNA sequence: TGTGCCAGCAGCCGCGGCGGGGGCGGGGGGCCCCAGTACTTC.

This clonotype was counted between two and nine times. The rearrangement uses TRBV2 and TRBJ2-7, with D perhaps TRBD1 (6 bases). The V gene lost 1 base and the J gene lost 6 bases, with 25 bases spanning the gap. The CDR3 spans 18 residues. Germline assignment: CDR1 SNHLY and CDR2 FYNNEI. CDR3 nucleotides: TGTGCCAGCAGTGAAGTATATGGCTACAGGGCAGTTTCTGGCGAGCAGTACTTC. Protein product: CASSEVYGYRAVSGEQYF.

This sequence joins TRBV5-6 and TRBJ2-5; D gene ambiguous. Germline CDR1 reads SGHDT; CDR2 reads YYEEEE. CDR3 size: 15 residues. The ends were cut back, 0 bases at V and 5 bases at J, with 14 bases in the middle. For the CDR3, the DNA is TGTGCCAGCAGCTTGGGACCGCCCTTGGGTGAGACCCAGTACTTC. Protein product: CASSLGPPLGETQYF.

The chain is built from TRBV6-5 and TRBJ2-7; 10 bases agree with TRBD1. The CDR3 length is 15 residues. V dropped 4 bases and J dropped 3; count of bases not matched to a gene: 6. From germline, CDR1 is MNHEY and CDR2 SVGAGI. DNA of the CDR3: TGTGCCAGCAGTTCGTTCGGGACAGGGGTCTACGAGCAGTACTTC. Its protein is CASSSFGTGVYEQYF.

This clonotype was seen only a few times. The chain carries TRBV7-2 and TRBJ2-3, with D possibly called TRBD1 or TRBD2 (5 bases each). Germline assignment: CDR1 SGHTA and CDR2 FQGNSA. CDR3 length equals 13 residues. Trimming left V 5 bases short and J 9 bases short, with 15 bases between. DNA for the CDR3: TGTGCCAGCAGCCCTCGGACCGAGGGGACGCAGTATTTT. This codes for CASSPRTEGTQYF.